The entry that follows covers one T cell receptor beta chain sequence. The antigen is not known. The V gene's germline CDR1 is MGHDK and CDR2 SYGVNS. This CDR3 is built from 16 residues. V lost 1 base and J lost 8, with 20 bases in between. The data were produced by immunoSEQ multiplex PCR, yet TCRdb's version contains in-frame clones alone and is incomplete. The table lists 250,000 to 300,000 clones, approximately 94% of them singletons. This sample stems from a study of T cell responses to AZD1222 COVID-19 vaccine. Overall study results and limits: Females made up more of the donors, who were largely white British, and clonal diversity may have come out too low. Baseline seropositivity characterized only six AZD1222 recipients.

The chain combines TRBV25-1 with TRBJ1-2, with D possibly matching TRBD1 (5 bases). Sequencing used peripheral blood, obtained 28 days after the second AZD1222 dose. The TCR comes from an adult who received the AZD1222 COVID-19 vaccine. The CDR3 region has the DNA TGTGCCAGCAGTGAATCTTTTGGGGCAGGGATAGGCGGCTACACCTTC. It translates to CASSESFGAGIGGYTF.